A few counts support the clone carrying this T cell receptor (beta chain). Its target is unknown. This CDR3 spans 15 amino acids. The junction had 8 bases not matched to a gene; V was cut back by 0 bases and J by 9 bases. Looked up from germline, CDR1 is SGHDT and CDR2 is YYEEEE. Amplified TCR beta CDR3 regions came from RNA transcripts. During a first-round RT-PCR of the TCR CDR3, the HTBI primer set was used. MiXCR, applied by TCRdb to the multiplex PCR reads, yields one record per CDR3 protein. The repertoire holds 300,000 to 400,000 distinct CDR3 sequences, 11% to 15% seen once, with roughly 24% in the top ten. These data originate in a study of T cells in Graves' hyperthyroidism and ophthalmopathy. Broader study findings: Within blood appeared most thyroid clonotypes that had expanded above 0.001.

It was considered stable Graves' hyperthyroidism when ophthalmopathy did not progress within 18 months. The study enrolled patients aged 18 to 65 with newly diagnosed hyperthyroidism of under 2 months' duration. This sample holds PBMCs from 9.5 to 10 ml fresh peripheral blood. The specimen was blood. This sequence originates from a woman in her 30s with Graves' hyperthyroidism. The genes are TRBV5-6 and TRBJ2-7, with TRBD2 identical over 11 bases. CDR3 residues: CASSLGLAGRFGQYF. As DNA, the CDR3 is TGTGCCAGCAGCTTGGGACTAGCGGGACGGTTCGGGCAGTACTTC.